The T cell receptor (beta chain) under discussion was sequenced for a study of blood T cell repertoires in COVID-19. Germline CDR1 and CDR2: MNHEY and SMNVEV (reference sequence). The CDR3 runs 17 residues. The V and J ends lost 5 bases and 0 bases respectively, with 14 bases between them. Here immunoSEQ multiplex PCR was the method, and the copy in TCRdb shows in-frame clones only, minus some. The table shows some 100,000 clones, with over 60% occurring only once. This chain links TRBV27 with TRBJ1-6; weak D call: TRBD1 (5 bases). The clonotype originates from a human donor in a cohort sampled during active or convalescent COVID-19. Sample: peripheral blood. Here the CDR3 reads CASSLLGGGSYNSPLHF. CDR3 bases: TGTGCCAGCAGTCTCCTGGGGGGGGGCTCCTATAATTCACCCCTCCACTTT.